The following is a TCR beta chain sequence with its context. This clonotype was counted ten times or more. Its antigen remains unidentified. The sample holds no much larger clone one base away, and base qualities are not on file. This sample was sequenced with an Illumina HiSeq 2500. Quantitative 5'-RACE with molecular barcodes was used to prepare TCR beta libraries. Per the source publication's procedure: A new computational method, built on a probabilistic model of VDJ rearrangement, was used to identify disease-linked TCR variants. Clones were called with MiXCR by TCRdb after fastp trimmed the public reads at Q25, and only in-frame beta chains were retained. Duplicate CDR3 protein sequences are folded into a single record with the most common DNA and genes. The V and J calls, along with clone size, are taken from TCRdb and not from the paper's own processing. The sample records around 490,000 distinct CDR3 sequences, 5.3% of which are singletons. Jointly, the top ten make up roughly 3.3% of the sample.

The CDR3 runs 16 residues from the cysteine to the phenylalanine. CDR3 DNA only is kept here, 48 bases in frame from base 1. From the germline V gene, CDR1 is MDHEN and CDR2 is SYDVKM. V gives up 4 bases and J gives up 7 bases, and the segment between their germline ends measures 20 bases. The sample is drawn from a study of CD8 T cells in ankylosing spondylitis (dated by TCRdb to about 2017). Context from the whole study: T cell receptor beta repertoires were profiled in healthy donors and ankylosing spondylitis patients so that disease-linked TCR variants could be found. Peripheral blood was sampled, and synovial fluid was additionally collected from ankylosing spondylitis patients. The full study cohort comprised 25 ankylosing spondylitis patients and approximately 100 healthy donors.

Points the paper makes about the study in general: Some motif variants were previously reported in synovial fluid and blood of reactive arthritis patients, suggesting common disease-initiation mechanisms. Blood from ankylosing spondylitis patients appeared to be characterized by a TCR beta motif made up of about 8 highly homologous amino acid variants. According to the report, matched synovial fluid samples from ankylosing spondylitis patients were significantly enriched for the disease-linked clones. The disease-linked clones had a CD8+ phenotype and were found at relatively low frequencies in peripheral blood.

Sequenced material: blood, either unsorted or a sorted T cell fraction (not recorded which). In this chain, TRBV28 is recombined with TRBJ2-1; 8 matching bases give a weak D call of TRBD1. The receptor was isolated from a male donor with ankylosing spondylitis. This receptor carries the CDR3 CASSSPWTGRGNEQFF. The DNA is TGTGCCAGCAGTTCCCCATGGACAGGGCGGGGGAATGAGCAGTTCTTC.